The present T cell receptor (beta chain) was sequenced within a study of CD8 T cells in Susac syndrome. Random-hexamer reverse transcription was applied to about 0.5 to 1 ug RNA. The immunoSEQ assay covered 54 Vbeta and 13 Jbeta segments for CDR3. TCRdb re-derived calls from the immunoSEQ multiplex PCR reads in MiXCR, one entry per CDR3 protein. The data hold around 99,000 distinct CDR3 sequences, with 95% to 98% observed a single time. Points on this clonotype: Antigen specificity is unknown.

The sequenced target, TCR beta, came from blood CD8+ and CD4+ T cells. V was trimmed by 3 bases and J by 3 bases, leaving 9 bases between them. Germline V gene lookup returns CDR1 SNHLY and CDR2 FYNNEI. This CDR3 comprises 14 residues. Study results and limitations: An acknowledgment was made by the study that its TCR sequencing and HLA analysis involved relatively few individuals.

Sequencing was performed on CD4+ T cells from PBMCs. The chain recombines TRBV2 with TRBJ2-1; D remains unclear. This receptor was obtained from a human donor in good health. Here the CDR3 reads CASSERFVYNEQFF. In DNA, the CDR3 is TGTGCCAGCAGTGAGCGGTTTGTCTACAATGAGCAGTTCTTC.